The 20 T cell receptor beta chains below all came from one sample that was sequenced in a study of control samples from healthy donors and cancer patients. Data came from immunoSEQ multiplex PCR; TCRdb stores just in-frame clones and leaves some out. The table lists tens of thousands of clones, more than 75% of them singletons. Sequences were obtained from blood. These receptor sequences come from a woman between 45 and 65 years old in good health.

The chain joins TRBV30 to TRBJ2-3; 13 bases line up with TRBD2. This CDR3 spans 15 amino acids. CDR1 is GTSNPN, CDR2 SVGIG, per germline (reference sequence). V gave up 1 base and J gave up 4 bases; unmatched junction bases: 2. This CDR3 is CAWSGLAGGPDTQYF. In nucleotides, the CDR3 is TGTGCCTGGAGTGGACTAGCGGGAGGCCCAGATACGCAGTATTTT. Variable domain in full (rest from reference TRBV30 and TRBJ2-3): SQTIHQWPATLVQPVGSPLSLECTVEGTSNPNLYWYRQAAGRGLQLLFYSVGIGQISSEVPQNLSASRPQDRQFILSSKKLLLSDSGFYLCAWSGLAGGPDTQYFGPGTRLTVL.

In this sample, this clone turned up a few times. The CDR3 spells CASSIIGTGRSYEQYF. The DNA of the CDR3 is TGTGCCAGTAGTATAATAGGGACAGGGAGGTCCTACGAGCAGTACTTC. The chain couples TRBV19 to TRBJ2-7, with 9 bases that match TRBD1. Per germline, CDR1 LNHDA and CDR2 SQIVND (reference sequence). The ends lost 2 bases at V and 1 base at J; junction bases unmatched: 6. The CDR3 loop spans 16 amino acids.

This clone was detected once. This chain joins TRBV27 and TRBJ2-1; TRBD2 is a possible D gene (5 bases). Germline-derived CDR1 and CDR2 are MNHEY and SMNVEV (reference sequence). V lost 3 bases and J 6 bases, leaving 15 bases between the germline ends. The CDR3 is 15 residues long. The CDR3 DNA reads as TGTGCCAGCAGTTTGTTAGGGAGTGGTACCAATGAGCAGTTCTTC. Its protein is CASSLLGSGTNEQFF.

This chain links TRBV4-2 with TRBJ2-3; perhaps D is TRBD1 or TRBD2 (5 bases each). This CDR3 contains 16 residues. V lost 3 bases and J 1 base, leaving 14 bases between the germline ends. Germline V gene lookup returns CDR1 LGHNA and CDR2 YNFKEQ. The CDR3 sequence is CASSQGVGVGTDTQYF. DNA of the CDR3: TGTGCCAGCAGCCAGGGGGTGGGCGTTGGCACAGATACGCAGTATTTT.

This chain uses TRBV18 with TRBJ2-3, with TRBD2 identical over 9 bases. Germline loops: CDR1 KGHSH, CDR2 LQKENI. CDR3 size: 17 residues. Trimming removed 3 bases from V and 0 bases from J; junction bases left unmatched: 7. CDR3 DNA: TGTGCCAGCTCACCGATTCAGACTAGCGGAAGCACAGATACGCAGTATTTT. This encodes CASSPIQTSGSTDTQYF.

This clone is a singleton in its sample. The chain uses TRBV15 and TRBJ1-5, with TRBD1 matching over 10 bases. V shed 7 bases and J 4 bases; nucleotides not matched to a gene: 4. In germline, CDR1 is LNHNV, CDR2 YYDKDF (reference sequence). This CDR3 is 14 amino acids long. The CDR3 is CATTPGQGNQPQHF. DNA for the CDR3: TGTGCCACCACTCCGGGACAGGGGAATCAGCCCCAGCATTTT.

CDR3 nucleotide sequence: TGCGCCAGCAGCGCATCAACTAGCGGGGAGACCCAGTACTTC. The encoded protein is CASSASTSGETQYF. The chain has TRBV5-1 and TRBJ2-5, with 9 nucleotides matching TRBD2. In germline, CDR1 is SGHRS, CDR2 YFSETQ. There are 14 residues in the CDR3. V lost 4 bases, J lost 5 bases, and 6 bases stayed unmatched.

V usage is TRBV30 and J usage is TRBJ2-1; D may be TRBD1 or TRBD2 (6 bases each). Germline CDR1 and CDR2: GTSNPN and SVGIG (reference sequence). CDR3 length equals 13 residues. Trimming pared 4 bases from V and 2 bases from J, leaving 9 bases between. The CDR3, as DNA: TGTGCCTGGACTAGGGGGGCCTACAATGAGCAGTTCTTC. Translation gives CAWTRGAYNEQFF.

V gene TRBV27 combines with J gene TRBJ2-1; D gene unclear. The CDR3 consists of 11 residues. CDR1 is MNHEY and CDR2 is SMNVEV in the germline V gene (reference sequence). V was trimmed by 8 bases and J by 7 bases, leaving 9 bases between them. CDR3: CASPDGNEQFF. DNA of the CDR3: TGTGCCAGCCCAGACGGGAATGAGCAGTTCTTC.

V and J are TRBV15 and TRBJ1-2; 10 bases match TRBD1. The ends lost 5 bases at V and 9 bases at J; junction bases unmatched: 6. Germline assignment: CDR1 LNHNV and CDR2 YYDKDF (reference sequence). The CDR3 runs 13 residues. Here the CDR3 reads CATSFGQGDSYTF. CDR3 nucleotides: TGTGCCACCAGCTTTGGACAGGGGGATAGCTACACCTTC.

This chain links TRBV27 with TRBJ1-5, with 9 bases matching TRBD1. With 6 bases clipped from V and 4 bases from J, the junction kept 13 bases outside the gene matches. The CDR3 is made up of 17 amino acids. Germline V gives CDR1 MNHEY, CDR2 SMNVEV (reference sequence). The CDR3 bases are TGTGCCAGCAGATCTTCTCCGGGACAGGGCGCGAATCAGCCCCAGCATTTT. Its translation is CASRSSPGQGANQPQHF.

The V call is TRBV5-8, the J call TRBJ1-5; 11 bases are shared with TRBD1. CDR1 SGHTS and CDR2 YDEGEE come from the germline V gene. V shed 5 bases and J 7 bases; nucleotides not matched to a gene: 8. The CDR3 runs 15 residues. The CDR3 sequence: CASRSRTGGRQPQHF. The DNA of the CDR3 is TGTGCCAGCAGGTCTAGGACAGGGGGCCGGCAGCCCCAGCATTTT.

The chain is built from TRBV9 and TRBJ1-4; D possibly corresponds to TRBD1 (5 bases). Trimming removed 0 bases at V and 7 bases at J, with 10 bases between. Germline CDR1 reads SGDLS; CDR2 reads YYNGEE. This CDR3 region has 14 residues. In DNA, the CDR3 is TGTGCCAGCAGCGTAGGTGTCAGGGCTGAAAAACTGTTTTTT. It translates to CASSVGVRAEKLFF. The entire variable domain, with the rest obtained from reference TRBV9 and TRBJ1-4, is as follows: DSGVTQTPKHLITATGQRVTLRCSPRSGDLSVYWYQQSLDQGLQFLIQYYNGEERAKGNILERFSAQQFPDLHSELNLSSLELGDSALYFCASSVGVRAEKLFFGSGTQLSVL.

In DNA, the CDR3 is TGTGCCAGCAGCTTAATGGCACAGGGACAGGGGAAGTGGCATGGCTACACCTTC. This codes for CASSLMAQGQGKWHGYTF. The chain employs TRBV11-2 and TRBJ1-2; the match to TRBD1 covers 10 bases. Germline values: CDR1 SGHAT, CDR2 FQNNGV. This CDR3 is 18 amino acids long. V lost 2 bases to trimming and J lost 6 bases; unmatched junction nucleotides: 15.

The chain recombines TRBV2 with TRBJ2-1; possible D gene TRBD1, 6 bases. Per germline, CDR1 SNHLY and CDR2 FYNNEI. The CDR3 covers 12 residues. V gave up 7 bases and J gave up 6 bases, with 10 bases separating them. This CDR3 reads CASTLDSNEQFF. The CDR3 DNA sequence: TGTGCCAGCACCCTGGACAGCAATGAGCAGTTCTTC. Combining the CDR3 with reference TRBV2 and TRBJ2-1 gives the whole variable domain EPEVTQTPSHQVTQMGQEVILRCVPISNHLYFYWYRQILGQKVEFLVSFYNNEISEKSEIFDDQFSVERPDGSNFTLKIRSTKLEDSAMYFCASTLDSNEQFFGPGTRLTVL.

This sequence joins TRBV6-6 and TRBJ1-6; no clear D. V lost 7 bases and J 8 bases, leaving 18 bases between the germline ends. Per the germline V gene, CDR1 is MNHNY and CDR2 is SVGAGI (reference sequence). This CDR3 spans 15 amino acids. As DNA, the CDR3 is TGTGCCAGCAACCCGGGCGCCCGGCTGGATTCACCCCTCCACTTT. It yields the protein CASNPGARLDSPLHF.

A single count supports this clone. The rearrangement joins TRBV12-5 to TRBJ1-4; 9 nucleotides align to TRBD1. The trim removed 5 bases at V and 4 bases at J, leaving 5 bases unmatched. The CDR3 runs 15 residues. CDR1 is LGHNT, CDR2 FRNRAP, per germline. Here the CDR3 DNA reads TGTGCTAGTGGTCTTAGACAGGGGGATAATGAAAAACTGTTTTTT. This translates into CASGLRQGDNEKLFF.

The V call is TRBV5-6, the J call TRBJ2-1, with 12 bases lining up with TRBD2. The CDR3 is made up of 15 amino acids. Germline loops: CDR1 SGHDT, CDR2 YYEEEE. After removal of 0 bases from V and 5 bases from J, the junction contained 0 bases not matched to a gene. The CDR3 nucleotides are TGTGCCAGCAGCTTGGGGACTAGCGGGAACAATGAGCAGTTCTTC. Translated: CASSLGTSGNNEQFF.

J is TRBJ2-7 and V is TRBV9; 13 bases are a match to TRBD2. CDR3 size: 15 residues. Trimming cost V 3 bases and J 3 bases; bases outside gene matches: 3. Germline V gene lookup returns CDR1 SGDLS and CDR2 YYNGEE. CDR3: CASSAGLAGVYEQYF. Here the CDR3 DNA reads TGTGCCAGCAGCGCAGGACTAGCGGGAGTCTACGAGCAGTACTTC.

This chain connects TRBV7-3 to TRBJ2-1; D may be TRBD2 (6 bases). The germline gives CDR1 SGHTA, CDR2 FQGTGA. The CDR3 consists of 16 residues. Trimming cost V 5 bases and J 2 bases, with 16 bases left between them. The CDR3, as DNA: TGTGCCAGCAGCCCTTTAGGACTAACGACCTACAATGAGCAGTTCTTC. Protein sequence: CASSPLGLTTYNEQFF.